Listed below are T cell receptor beta chains from one sample, sequenced in a study of shared T cell receptors in the human thymus. TCRdb keeps only in-frame clones here, not all; method: immunoSEQ multiplex PCR. The table records 640,000 or so clones, 87% of them present only once. These data also formed part of another study, on human thymus T cells.

The sample was thymocytes. The source of these receptors is a boy under three years old with a congenital heart defect. The CDR3 runs from the conserved cysteine through the conserved F or W. D genes are given only for firm matches. Clone size is given for some rows only: seen once, a few or many times, or a class if the clone is expanded.

cdr3_nt | cdr3_aa | j_call | clone_size | d_call | v_call
TGTGCCTGGACCGAGGGAGGCGGTCAAGAGACCCAGTACTTC | CAWTEGGGQETQYF | TRBJ2-5 | . | . | TRBV30
TGCGCCACGATGGGGGGGCAAGCTGAAATTTACGAGCAGTACTTC | CATMGGQAEIYEQYF | TRBJ2-7 | . | . | TRBV10-2
TGCGCCAGCAGCCAGAGGAGGGAATTTGGCTCTGGAAACACCATATATTTT | CASSQRREFGSGNTIYF | TRBJ1-3 | . | . | TRBV4-3
TGCGCCAGCAGCTTCTCCCGGACAGGGTCGGTCGAGCAGTACTTC | CASSFSRTGSVEQYF | TRBJ2-7 | . | TRBD1 | TRBV5-1
TGTGCCAGCAGCTCCCAGACTCATGGATGGACCGGGGAGCTGTTTTTT | CASSSQTHGWTGELFF | TRBJ2-2 | . | . | TRBV27
TGTGCCACCAGCATGAGGAACACTGAAGCTTTCTTT | CATSMRNTEAFF | TRBJ1-1 | . | . | TRBV15
TGTGCCAGCAGTCGTCTAGCGGGAGTCGAGAAGACCCAGTACTTC | CASSRLAGVEKTQYF | TRBJ2-5 | . | TRBD2 | TRBV5-5
TGTGCCAGCAGCCAAGATTTTAGCGGAGCCAAAAACATTCAGTACTTC | CASSQDFSGAKNIQYF | TRBJ2-4 | . | . | TRBV14
TGTGCCACCAGCAGACCCCCGGACAGGGCTGGAAACACCATATATTTT | CATSRPPDRAGNTIYF | TRBJ1-3 | . | TRBD1 | TRBV15
TGTGCCAGCAGCCAAGATCTACGACAGGGGAGGGACGAGCAGTACTTC | CASSQDLRQGRDEQYF | TRBJ2-7 | . | . | TRBV14
TGTGCCAGCAGCCCCGGGACACCAAATAGCAATCAGCCCCAGCATTTT | CASSPGTPNSNQPQHF | TRBJ1-5 | . | . | TRBV7-2
TGTGCCATAAACAGGCTCTTCGGGTACGAGCAGTACTTC | CAINRLFGYEQYF | TRBJ2-7 | . | . | TRBV28
TGCGCCAGCAGCCAAGATGTGAGGACGGGGGGGCGTAAAGATACGCAGTATTTT | CASSQDVRTGGRKDTQYF | TRBJ2-3 | . | TRBD2 | TRBV4-3
TGCGCCAGCAGCTCCGCCCCGAGAGTTAGAGAAAAACTGTTTTTT | CASSSAPRVREKLFF | TRBJ1-4 | . | . | TRBV5-1
TGCGCCAGCAGCCGGATCAGGGATGCAGATACGCAGTATTTT | CASSRIRDADTQYF | TRBJ2-3 | . | . | TRBV4-1
TGTGCCAGCAGCCCGCGACAGGGGGCCTCTGGAAACACCATATATTTT | CASSPRQGASGNTIYF | TRBJ1-3 | . | TRBD1 | TRBV7-6
TGTGCCAGCGCTAAGATATCCTACAATGAGCAGTTCTTC | CASAKISYNEQFF | TRBJ2-1 | . | . | TRBV5-8
TGTGCCAGCAGCTTGATACGGGCTTTCTTT | CASSLIRAFF | TRBJ1-1 | few | . | TRBV5-4
TGTGCCAGCAGCCCCCACCCCCGGGACAAGAGCACAGATACGCAGTATTTT | CASSPHPRDKSTDTQYF | TRBJ2-3 | . | . | TRBV7-3
TGTGCCAGCAGTGAGTCGACAGAGTCACCATCCTACGAGCAGTACTTC | CASSESTESPSYEQYF | TRBJ2-7 | . | . | TRBV25-1
TGCGCCACCCTAGGGATGAGGGCTACCAATCAGCCCCAGCATTTT | CATLGMRATNQPQHF | TRBJ1-5 | . | . | TRBV10-1
TGTGCCAGTAGTGGGCAACGAACCACCCATGGCTACACCTTC | CASSGQRTTHGYTF | TRBJ1-2 | . | . | TRBV19
TGTGCCAGTTCCCTACGGGACACCGGGGAGCTGTTTTTT | CASSLRDTGELFF | TRBJ2-2 | . | . | TRBV19
TGTGCCAGCAGTCGGGGGGGGACTGAAGCTTTCTTT | CASSRGGTEAFF | TRBJ1-1 | . | . | TRBV28
TGTGCCAGCAGCCAAGGGAGAAAGGAATTGTGCAATGAGCAGTTCTTC | CASSQGRKELCNEQFF | TRBJ2-1 | once | . | TRBV14
TGTGCCAGCAGCCGCGGGACAGGCCCGCATTCACCCCTCCACTTT | CASSRGTGPHSPLHF | TRBJ1-6 | few | TRBD1 | TRBV5-4
TGTGCCAGCAGCTTGGGAGGAGGGGTTAAGGAGACCCAGTACTTC | CASSLGGGVKETQYF | TRBJ2-5 | . | . | TRBV7-3